A selection of T cell receptor beta chains follows, all from one sample in a study of blood T cells in healthy people across ages. TCRdb re-analysed the 5' RACE reads in MiXCR, keeping a single row per CDR3 protein. The sample contains about a million distinct CDR3 sequences, 51% of which appear only once. The specimen was blood. These receptors all come from a woman aged 55-70 years in good health. The CDR3 runs from the conserved cysteine through the conserved F or W. The order of the fields is clone size, V gene, D gene, J gene, CDR3 DNA, CDR3 protein. D genes are given only for firm matches. Some rows have no size entry. The others give once, few or many, or a class for an expanded clone.

clone_size: few
v_call: TRBV4-1
d_call: -
j_call: TRBJ2-1
cdr3_nt: TGCGCCAGCAGCCAAGAAGCCCCAGGGAGCGGCTACAATGAGCAGTTCTTC
cdr3_aa: CASSQEAPGSGYNEQFF

clone_size: few
v_call: TRBV4-2
d_call: -
j_call: TRBJ2-4
cdr3_nt: TGTGCCAGCAGCCAAGAGGGACCTTCCGGGACACCGGGAATGAACATTCAGTACTTC
cdr3_aa: CASSQEGPSGTPGMNIQYF

clone_size: -
v_call: TRBV4-3
d_call: TRBD2
j_call: TRBJ2-2
cdr3_nt: TGCGCCAGCAGCCAAGATCGACTAGCGGGGAACACCGGGGAGCTGTTTTTT
cdr3_aa: CASSQDRLAGNTGELFF

clone_size: -
v_call: TRBV2
d_call: -
j_call: TRBJ2-5
cdr3_nt: TGTGCCAGCAGTCCACTCGAGCGGACATACAATGAGCAGTACTTC
cdr3_aa: CASSPLERTYNEQYF

clone_size: few
v_call: TRBV18
d_call: TRBD1
j_call: TRBJ1-2
cdr3_nt: TGTGCCAGCTCACCAACGGGACAGGGGGTCGATGGCTACACCTTC
cdr3_aa: CASSPTGQGVDGYTF

clone_size: -
v_call: TRBV7-6
d_call: TRBD2
j_call: TRBJ2-3
cdr3_nt: TGTGCCAGCAGCTTCACCACGCGGCCGGGACTAGCGGGGTCTAGCACAGATACGCAGTATTTT
cdr3_aa: CASSFTTRPGLAGSSTDTQYF

clone_size: -
v_call: TRBV7-2
d_call: TRBD2
j_call: TRBJ2-3
cdr3_nt: TGTGCCAGCAGCTTAGGCGGGAGGGAAACAGATACGCAGTATTTT
cdr3_aa: CASSLGGRETDTQYF

clone_size: few
v_call: TRBV4-1
d_call: -
j_call: TRBJ2-1
cdr3_nt: TGCGCCAGCAGCCAGTCTTCGGGGGAGGATGAGCAGTTCTTC
cdr3_aa: CASSQSSGEDEQFF

clone_size: -
v_call: TRBV3-1
d_call: -
j_call: TRBJ2-7
cdr3_nt: TGTGCCAGCAGCCAATTGAGGACTGGGGACTTCATAGACGAGCAGTACTTC
cdr3_aa: CASSQLRTGDFIDEQYF

clone_size: few
v_call: TRBV7-2
d_call: TRBD2
j_call: TRBJ2-5
cdr3_nt: TGTGCCAGCAGCTTAGGGGGACTAGCGGTCAAAGAGACCCAGTACTTC
cdr3_aa: CASSLGGLAVKETQYF

clone_size: -
v_call: TRBV6-5
d_call: TRBD1
j_call: TRBJ2-5
cdr3_nt: TGTGCCAGCAGTGCATGGACAGGGAGTCAAGAGACCCAGTACTTC
cdr3_aa: CASSAWTGSQETQYF

clone_size: -
v_call: TRBV18
d_call: TRBD2
j_call: TRBJ2-5
cdr3_nt: TGTGCCAGCTCTAAATCCGGCCCCACTAGCGGGAGTTTCGAGACCCAGTACTTC
cdr3_aa: CASSKSGPTSGSFETQYF

clone_size: -
v_call: TRBV7-3
d_call: -
j_call: TRBJ2-6
cdr3_nt: TGTGCCAGCAGTATGGGGATCGCTGGGGCCAACGTCCTGACTTTC
cdr3_aa: CASSMGIAGANVLTF

clone_size: -
v_call: TRBV20-1
d_call: TRBD2
j_call: TRBJ2-3
cdr3_nt: TGCAGTGCATTCTTCCCCTTAGGCGCGGGAGGGCCGAATCCGAGGGCCGCAGATACGCAGTATTTT
cdr3_aa: CSAFFPLGAGGPNPRAADTQYF

clone_size: few
v_call: TRBV20-1
d_call: -
j_call: TRBJ2-1
cdr3_nt: TGCAGTGCCGAGACACCAGGGTTTTATGAGCAGTTCTTC
cdr3_aa: CSAETPGFYEQFF

clone_size: few
v_call: TRBV6-5
d_call: -
j_call: TRBJ2-1
cdr3_nt: TGTGCCAGCGAGGGGGGACTCCCCGGTAATGAGCAGTTCTTC
cdr3_aa: CASEGGLPGNEQFF

clone_size: -
v_call: TRBV6-1
d_call: -
j_call: TRBJ2-6
cdr3_nt: TGTGCCACCTCAGGGGTGGGATCTGGGGCCAACGTCCTGACTTTC
cdr3_aa: CATSGVGSGANVLTF

clone_size: -
v_call: TRBV29-1
d_call: TRBD2
j_call: TRBJ2-1
cdr3_nt: TGCAGCGAGGCGGGGGGACTTCACAATGAGCAGTTCTTC
cdr3_aa: CSEAGGLHNEQFF

clone_size: many
v_call: TRBV4-2
d_call: TRBD2
j_call: TRBJ2-1
cdr3_nt: TGTGCCAGCAGCCCAAGTGGGGCGGCTAGCGGGAGGGAAGAGCAGTTCTTC
cdr3_aa: CASSPSGAASGREEQFF

clone_size: -
v_call: TRBV20-1
d_call: TRBD1
j_call: TRBJ2-7
cdr3_nt: TGCAGTGCTAGAGAGACAGGGTCCAGCGAGCAGTACTTC
cdr3_aa: CSARETGSSEQYF

clone_size: -
v_call: TRBV5-1
d_call: -
j_call: TRBJ2-5
cdr3_nt: TGCGCCAGCAGCTTGCCGACCCAGGGGACCCAGTACTTC
cdr3_aa: CASSLPTQGTQYF

clone_size: -
v_call: TRBV10-2
d_call: -
j_call: TRBJ2-4
cdr3_nt: TGCGCCAGCAGTCCCATAACAGGGATGGGAAACATTCAGTACTTC
cdr3_aa: CASSPITGMGNIQYF

clone_size: -
v_call: TRBV20-1
d_call: TRBD1
j_call: TRBJ1-5
cdr3_nt: TGCAGTGCTGGTACACCGGGACAGGGATATCAGCCCCAGCATTTT
cdr3_aa: CSAGTPGQGYQPQHF

clone_size: few
v_call: TRBV20-1
d_call: TRBD2
j_call: TRBJ2-1
cdr3_nt: TGCAGTGCTAGAGGCGGGACTAGCCCATGGGATGAGCAGTTCTTC
cdr3_aa: CSARGGTSPWDEQFF

clone_size: few
v_call: TRBV10-2
d_call: -
j_call: TRBJ1-4
cdr3_nt: TGCGCCAGTACCGGGACCCCCCGGGCTGAAAAACTGTTTTTT
cdr3_aa: CASTGTPRAEKLFF

clone_size: few
v_call: TRBV20-1
d_call: -
j_call: TRBJ2-1
cdr3_nt: TGCAGTGCTGATAGTAGCAACGATGAGCAGTTCTTC
cdr3_aa: CSADSSNDEQFF

clone_size: -
v_call: TRBV12-3/TRBV12-4
d_call: TRBD1
j_call: TRBJ2-3
cdr3_nt: TGCGCCAGCAGCTCAGGGGGTAGCACAGATACGCAGTATTTT
cdr3_aa: CASSSGGSTDTQYF

clone_size: -
v_call: TRBV30
d_call: -
j_call: TRBJ2-7
cdr3_nt: TGTGCCTGGAGCAAGGGCTACGAGCAGTACTTC
cdr3_aa: CAWSKGYEQYF

clone_size: -
v_call: TRBV4-1
d_call: TRBD1
j_call: TRBJ2-2
cdr3_nt: TGCGCCAGCAGCCAAGGGCAGGGGGCGGTCGGGGAGCTGTTTTTT
cdr3_aa: CASSQGQGAVGELFF

clone_size: -
v_call: TRBV4-3
d_call: TRBD2
j_call: TRBJ2-7
cdr3_nt: TGCGCCAGCAGCCAAGATTGGGGAAGCGGGAGGGTAAACGAGCAGTACTTC
cdr3_aa: CASSQDWGSGRVNEQYF

clone_size: -
v_call: TRBV29-1
d_call: -
j_call: TRBJ1-5
cdr3_nt: TGCAGCGTTCCCCGCGAGGCACAGGGAGGCCAGCCCCAGCATTTT
cdr3_aa: CSVPREAQGGQPQHF

clone_size: once
v_call: TRBV5-1
d_call: -
j_call: TRBJ2-6
cdr3_nt: TGCGCCAGCAGCGTGACTGCTGGGGCCAACGTCCTGACTTTC
cdr3_aa: CASSVTAGANVLTF

clone_size: -
v_call: TRBV7-9
d_call: -
j_call: TRBJ2-3
cdr3_nt: TGCGCCAGCAGCGTAGGCGGGCGAGTAGATACGCAGTATTTT
cdr3_aa: CASSVGGRVDTQYF

clone_size: -
v_call: TRBV20-1
d_call: -
j_call: TRBJ1-4
cdr3_nt: TGCAGTGCTAGAGATAGCGGCAGGGGAAATGAAAAACTGTTTTTT
cdr3_aa: CSARDSGRGNEKLFF

clone_size: -
v_call: TRBV14
d_call: -
j_call: TRBJ1-3
cdr3_nt: TGTGCCAGCAGCCAAGTTGCGGTAACCTCTGGAAACACCATATATTTT
cdr3_aa: CASSQVAVTSGNTIYF

clone_size: -
v_call: TRBV7-9
d_call: TRBD2
j_call: TRBJ2-1
cdr3_nt: TGTGCCAGCAGCCCGGGTGTAGCGGGAACGTACAATGAGCAGTTCTTC
cdr3_aa: CASSPGVAGTYNEQFF

clone_size: -
v_call: TRBV7-2
d_call: -
j_call: TRBJ2-5
cdr3_nt: TGTGCCAGCAGCTTAGCGAGACAAGGAGAGACCCAGTACTTC
cdr3_aa: CASSLARQGETQYF

clone_size: -
v_call: TRBV18
d_call: -
j_call: TRBJ2-7
cdr3_nt: TGTGCCAGCTCACTCCACAGGGTCTACGAGCAGTACTTC
cdr3_aa: CASSLHRVYEQYF

clone_size: once
v_call: TRBV7-7
d_call: -
j_call: TRBJ2-3
cdr3_nt: TGTGCCAGCAGCTTAGATTCGTCAGATACGCAGTATTTT
cdr3_aa: CASSLDSSDTQYF

clone_size: -
v_call: TRBV18
d_call: -
j_call: TRBJ2-4
cdr3_nt: TGTGCCAGCTCACCCGGTGGTGTACTAGCCAAAAACATTCAGTACTTC
cdr3_aa: CASSPGGVLAKNIQYF

clone_size: -
v_call: TRBV11-2
d_call: TRBD1
j_call: TRBJ2-7
cdr3_nt: TGTGCCAGCAGCCCAACAGGGGTTCTTTCCGAGCAGTACTTC
cdr3_aa: CASSPTGVLSEQYF

clone_size: -
v_call: TRBV7-2
d_call: TRBD1
j_call: TRBJ2-1
cdr3_nt: TGTGCCAGCAGCTCGGTCGGGACAGGGGGCGGTGAGCAGTTCTTC
cdr3_aa: CASSSVGTGGGEQFF

clone_size: few
v_call: TRBV28
d_call: -
j_call: TRBJ2-7
cdr3_nt: TGTGCCAGCAGTTTCAACCCGGTAGGGCTGTCGTGGGAGCAGTACTTC
cdr3_aa: CASSFNPVGLSWEQYF

clone_size: -
v_call: TRBV20-1
d_call: -
j_call: TRBJ1-4
cdr3_nt: TGCAGTGCTCCCGAGGTTAATGAAAAACTGTTTTTT
cdr3_aa: CSAPEVNEKLFF

clone_size: -
v_call: TRBV27
d_call: -
j_call: TRBJ2-7
cdr3_nt: TGTGCCAGCAGTACCGTGCCCGGACTCATATACGAGCAGTACTTC
cdr3_aa: CASSTVPGLIYEQYF

clone_size: -
v_call: TRBV28
d_call: -
j_call: TRBJ1-6
cdr3_nt: TGTGCCAGCAGAGAGGGTAATTCACCCCTCCACTTT
cdr3_aa: CASREGNSPLHF

clone_size: few
v_call: TRBV5-1
d_call: -
j_call: TRBJ2-1
cdr3_nt: TGCGCCAGCGGGATAGCGGATGAGCAGTTCTTC
cdr3_aa: CASGIADEQFF

clone_size: -
v_call: TRBV7-9
d_call: -
j_call: TRBJ2-1
cdr3_nt: TGTGCCAGCCTCGGTAGCTCGAATGAGCAGTTCTTC
cdr3_aa: CASLGSSNEQFF

clone_size: -
v_call: TRBV9
d_call: -
j_call: TRBJ2-7
cdr3_nt: TGTGCCAGCAGCCCCACCCGAGGGGGGGGATACGAGCAGTACTTC
cdr3_aa: CASSPTRGGGYEQYF

clone_size: -
v_call: TRBV7-9
d_call: TRBD2
j_call: TRBJ2-7
cdr3_nt: TGTGCCAGCAGCTTAGGGGCTAGCGGGCTACCCTACGAGCAGTACTTC
cdr3_aa: CASSLGASGLPYEQYF

clone_size: -
v_call: TRBV7-9
d_call: -
j_call: TRBJ2-5
cdr3_nt: TGTGCCAGCGGCTTAGGTGCGGAGATTCAAGAGACCCAGTACTTC
cdr3_aa: CASGLGAEIQETQYF

clone_size: many
v_call: TRBV4-1
d_call: -
j_call: TRBJ2-4
cdr3_nt: TGCGCCAGCAGCCAAATATCGGGAGGGGGCCTAGCCAAAAACATTCAGTACTTC
cdr3_aa: CASSQISGGGLAKNIQYF

clone_size: -
v_call: TRBV3-1
d_call: -
j_call: TRBJ2-7
cdr3_nt: TGTGCCAGCAGCCAAGCTGGTGCACCTACCTACGAGCAGTACTTC
cdr3_aa: CASSQAGAPTYEQYF

clone_size: -
v_call: TRBV20-1
d_call: TRBD2
j_call: TRBJ2-1
cdr3_nt: TGCAGTGCTTCCGGGACTAGCGGGAGTCTCTCCTACAATGAGCAGTTCTTC
cdr3_aa: CSASGTSGSLSYNEQFF

clone_size: few
v_call: TRBV28
d_call: TRBD1
j_call: TRBJ2-7
cdr3_nt: TGTGCCAGCAGTGACGGACAGGGGGTATACTACGAGCAGTACTTC
cdr3_aa: CASSDGQGVYYEQYF